One sample yielded the 24 T cell receptor beta chains listed below, sequenced in a study of identical twins. TCRdb reanalysed the 5' RACE reads using MiXCR and keeps one entry per CDR3 protein. The sample lists hundreds of thousands of distinct CDR3 sequences; around a sixth were seen once. Separately, the same data were catalogued under a study of T cells expressing NK-cell markers.

The sequencing input was PBMCs. All receptors derive from a woman between 18 and 30 years old in good health.

This clonotype was seen only a few times. This sequence joins TRBV19 and TRBJ1-5; no reliable D call. V lost 7 bases, J lost 3 bases, and 13 bases lay in between. Germline V gives CDR1 LNHDA, CDR2 SQIVND (reference sequence). The CDR3 runs 14 residues. The CDR3 region is CASNGPFYNQPQHF. Written as DNA, the CDR3 is TGTGCCAGTAATGGACCCTTTTACAATCAGCCCCAGCATTTT.

The chain couples TRBV6-2 or TRBV6-3 to TRBJ2-1, with D hard to call. The CDR3 runs to 12 residues. Germline V gene data show CDR1 as MNHEY and CDR2 as SVGEGT. V was trimmed by 4 bases and J by 5 bases, leaving 6 bases between them. The CDR3 DNA sequence: TGTGCCAGCAGTTCTACCCACAATGAGCAGTTCTTC. Translated, it gives CASSSTHNEQFF.

This clonotype was picked up many times. The chain employs TRBV20-1 and TRBJ2-7, with 10 positions matching TRBD2. This CDR3 has 15 residues. Germline V gene lookup returns CDR1 DFQATT and CDR2 SNEGSKA (reference sequence). J was trimmed by 2 bases and V by 1 base; bases with no gene match: 5. DNA for the CDR3: TGCAGTGCTAGAGGTCTAGCGGGGGACACCTACGAGCAGTACTTC. Translating gives CSARGLAGDTYEQYF.

The chain joins TRBV29-1 to TRBJ2-5, with D tentatively TRBD1 (6 bases). Germline-derived CDR1 and CDR2 are SQVTM and ANQGSEA. V was pared by 2 bases and J by 5 bases, with 21 bases between. The CDR3 consists of 16 residues. The CDR3 loop is CSVERGVAGTGETQYF. The CDR3 nucleotides read TGCAGCGTTGAAAGAGGTGTGGCGGGCACAGGGGAGACCCAGTACTTC.

This clonotype was seen more than once but under ten times. V is TRBV7-3 and J is TRBJ2-3; D is possibly TRBD1 or TRBD2 (5 bases each). The length of the CDR3 is 14 residues. Trimming removed 2 bases at V and 4 bases at J, with 10 bases between. Germline V CDR1 and CDR2: SGHTA, FQGTGA. CDR3 DNA: TGTGCCAGCAGCTTATTCAGGGACCCAGATACGCAGTATTTT. Its protein is CASSLFRDPDTQYF.

This rearrangement joins TRBV3-1 to TRBJ2-3; 14 bases are a match to TRBD2. CDR1 and CDR2 from the germline V gene are LGHDT and YNNKEL (reference sequence). The CDR3 consists of 21 residues. Trimming cost V 0 bases and J 0 bases; bases outside gene matches: 11. In DNA, the CDR3 is TGTGCCAGCAGCCAAGATCGTCCGGGACTAGCGGGAGAGAGGAGCACAGATACGCAGTATTTT. This encodes CASSQDRPGLAGERSTDTQYF.

The chain recombines TRBV4-3 with TRBJ2-1; 8 bases agree with TRBD2. This CDR3 region has 15 residues. Germline assignment: CDR1 LGHNA and CDR2 YSLEER. V was clipped by 0 bases and J by 2 bases; unmatched bases: 0. DNA of the CDR3: TGCGCCAGCAGCCAAGAGCGGGAGGCCTACAATGAGCAGTTCTTC. Translated, it gives CASSQEREAYNEQFF.

J is TRBJ2-3 and V is TRBV3-1; 10 nucleotides line up with TRBD2. From germline, CDR1 is LGHDT and CDR2 YNNKEL (reference sequence). V lost 3 bases and J lost 2; bases outside the gene matches: 11. CDR3 length: 18 amino acids. The CDR3 nucleotides are TGTGCCAGCAGCCAGGGGTCTAGCGGGGGCGATTACACAGATACGCAGTATTTT. Its translation is CASSQGSSGGDYTDTQYF.

V gene TRBV29-1 combines with J gene TRBJ1-2; 8 bases map to TRBD1. V was clipped by 7 bases and J by 2 bases; unmatched bases: 3. This CDR3 spans 12 amino acids. Germline CDR1 and CDR2: SQVTM and ANQGSEA. CDR3 nucleotide sequence: TGCAGCGACCGGACAGGGAACTATGGCTACACCTTC. It yields the protein CSDRTGNYGYTF.

This clonotype was counted a few times. This chain connects TRBV24-1 to TRBJ2-1; D remains ambiguous. This CDR3 has 16 residues. Germline-derived CDR1 and CDR2 are KGHDR and SFDVKD. Between the trimmed V and J ends, which lost 5 bases and 0 bases, there was a span of 13 bases. The chain's CDR3 is CATSATPISSYNEQFF. The CDR3 DNA sequence: TGTGCCACCAGTGCGACACCGATCAGCTCCTACAATGAGCAGTTCTTC.

This clonotype was counted at least ten times. The J gene is TRBJ1-1, the V gene TRBV5-1, with 8 bases that match TRBD1. Losses at the gene ends were 3 bases for V and 1 base for J; bases not matched to a gene: 2. The CDR3 is 14 residues long. Per germline, CDR1 SGHRS and CDR2 YFSETQ. CDR3 region: CASSWGTGNTEAFF. The CDR3 bases are TGCGCCAGCAGCTGGGGGACAGGGAACACTGAAGCTTTCTTT. Full variable domain (outside the CDR3, taken from reference TRBV5-1 and TRBJ1-1): KAGVTQTPRYLIKTRGQQVTLSCSPISGHRSVSWYQQTPGQGLQFLFEYFSETQRNKGNFPGRFSGRQFSNSRSEMNVSTLELGDSALYLCASSWGTGNTEAFFGQGTRLTVV.

This clonotype was counted between two and nine times. The CDR3 loop is CASSATASGRGGELFF. CDR3 bases: TGTGCCAGCAGCGCCACGGCTAGCGGAAGGGGCGGGGAGCTGTTTTTT. The chain is built from TRBV9 and TRBJ2-2; TRBD2 matches at 7 bases. CDR1 is SGDLS and CDR2 is YYNGEE in the germline V gene. Losses at the gene ends were 3 bases for V and 7 bases for J; bases not matched to a gene: 12. The CDR3 extends over 16 amino acids.

This clonotype was counted between two and nine times. The chain recombines TRBV6-1 with TRBJ1-2; D ambiguous. Trimming cost V 5 bases and J 5 bases, with 15 bases left between them. Germline V gene sequence: CDR1 MNHNS, CDR2 SASEGT. The CDR3 covers 14 residues. CDR3 residues: CASSKATAGYGYTF. DNA for the CDR3: TGTGCCAGCAGTAAGGCGACCGCTGGGTATGGCTACACCTTC.

This clonotype was counted between two and nine times. The chain couples TRBV12-3 or TRBV12-4 to TRBJ2-1; 7 nucleotides align to TRBD1. This CDR3 has 14 residues. The J segment lost 6 bases and the V segment lost 5 bases, leaving 7 bases of the junction unmatched. In DNA, the CDR3 is TGTGCCAGCAGTCCAGGGGGATCATTCAATGAGCAGTTCTTC. This sequence encodes CASSPGGSFNEQFF.

The chain joins TRBV7-9 to TRBJ2-7; D unclear. Per the germline V gene, CDR1 is SEHNR and CDR2 is FQNEAQ (reference sequence). The V gene lost 0 bases and the J gene lost 7 bases, with 10 bases spanning the gap. The CDR3 spans 13 residues. This chain's CDR3 is CASSLATPEEQYF. The CDR3 DNA reads TGTGCCAGCAGCTTAGCGACCCCCGAAGAGCAGTACTTC.

This clonotype has only a few counts. The genes are TRBV4-3 and TRBJ2-2; 7 positions match TRBD1. The CDR3 is made up of 15 amino acids. In germline, CDR1 is LGHNA, CDR2 YSLEER. The V and J ends lost 4 bases and 4 bases, in that order; junction bases with no gene match: 6. The CDR3 DNA is TGCGCCAGCAGCCCAAAGACAGGGAGCACCGGGGAGCTGTTTTTT. It codes for CASSPKTGSTGELFF.

The V call is TRBV3-1, the J call TRBJ2-5, with TRBD1 as a possible D gene (6 bases). This CDR3 spans 13 amino acids. Trimming removed 2 bases from V and 7 bases from J, with 11 bases in between. The V gene's germline CDR1 is LGHDT and CDR2 YNNKEL (reference sequence). The CDR3 nucleotides read TGTGCCAGCAGCCAACTAGGGGGAAGGACCCAGTACTTC. Translation: CASSQLGGRTQYF.

The gene calls are TRBV5-1 and TRBJ2-3; 7 bases agree with TRBD1. This CDR3 contains 16 residues. The V gene's germline CDR1 is SGHRS and CDR2 YFSETQ. Trimming took 4 bases from V and 3 from J; bases not matched to a gene: 11. The CDR3 region is CASSQGVSSPTDTQYF. DNA of the CDR3: TGCGCCAGCAGCCAGGGGGTCTCTAGCCCAACAGATACGCAGTATTTT.

The gene calls are TRBV3-1 and TRBJ2-5; TRBD1 matches 7 bases. The CDR3 runs 13 residues. CDR1 and CDR2 from the germline V gene are LGHDT and YNNKEL (reference sequence). V dropped 5 bases and J dropped 5; count of bases not matched to a gene: 5. The CDR3 nucleotides read TGTGCCAGCAGCAACAGGGGAATGGAGACCCAGTACTTC. Translated: CASSNRGMETQYF.

The chain employs TRBV7-6 and TRBJ2-1; TRBD2 is a possible D gene (6 bases). V lost 4 bases and J 5 bases, leaving 12 bases between the germline ends. The germline gives CDR1 SGHVS, CDR2 FNYEAQ. This CDR3 contains 14 residues. CDR3 in DNA: TGTGCCAGCAGCTCCCGGGACTTCAACAATGAGCAGTTCTTC. Amino acid sequence: CASSSRDFNNEQFF.

The chain is built from TRBV20-1 and TRBJ1-2, with a possible D match to TRBD1 (5 bases). Germline loops: CDR1 DFQATT, CDR2 SNEGSKA (reference sequence). The CDR3 loop spans 14 amino acids. The V and J ends lost 1 base and 5 bases respectively, with 14 bases between them. This CDR3 is CSARVSGRLYGYTF. The DNA of the CDR3 is TGCAGTGCTAGAGTTTCAGGGAGGCTGTATGGCTACACCTTC.

This clonotype was seen many times. This rearrangement joins TRBV20-1 to TRBJ2-3; D remains ambiguous. V was trimmed by 6 bases and J by 6 bases, leaving 10 bases between them. Germline CDR1 DFQATT, CDR2 SNEGSKA (reference sequence). The CDR3 runs to 11 residues. Here the CDR3 reads CSAPLGDTQYF. DNA for the CDR3: TGCAGTGCCCCCCTCGGGGATACGCAGTATTTT.

The chain joins TRBV6-6 to TRBJ2-2; no clear D. The CDR3 is made up of 12 amino acids. Germline CDR1 MNHNY, CDR2 SVGAGI (reference sequence). V was trimmed by 7 bases and J by 9 bases, leaving 12 bases between them. CDR3 protein: CASTPVARELFF. For the CDR3, the DNA is TGTGCCAGCACCCCCGTTGCCCGGGAGCTGTTTTTT.

This clonotype was seen ten or more times. The chain links TRBV12-3 or TRBV12-4 to TRBJ2-3; D gene uncertain. The CDR3 totals 13 residues. V lost 1 base and J 5 bases, leaving 7 bases between the germline ends. CDR3 sequence reads: CASSLGYGDTQYF. The CDR3 nucleotides read TGTGCCAGCAGTTTAGGATATGGAGATACGCAGTATTTT.